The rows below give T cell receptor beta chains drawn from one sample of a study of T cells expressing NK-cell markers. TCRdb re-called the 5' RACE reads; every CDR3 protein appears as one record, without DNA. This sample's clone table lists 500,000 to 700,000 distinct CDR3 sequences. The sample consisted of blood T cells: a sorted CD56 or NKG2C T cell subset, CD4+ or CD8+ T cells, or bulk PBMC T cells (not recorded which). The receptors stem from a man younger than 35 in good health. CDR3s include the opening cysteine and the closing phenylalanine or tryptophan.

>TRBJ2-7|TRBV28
CASTQTGTGLYEQYF
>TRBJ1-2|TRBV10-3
CAIGQTSGYGYTF
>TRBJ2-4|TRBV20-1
CSARPPGGQKNIQYF
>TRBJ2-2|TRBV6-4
CASSDLGGRNTGELFF
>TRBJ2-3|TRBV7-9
CASSPGLYEDTQYF
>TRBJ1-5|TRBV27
CASSATGSGQPQHF
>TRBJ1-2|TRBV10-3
CAISLGNRGSNGYTF
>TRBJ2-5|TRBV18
CASSPRFSLGETQYF
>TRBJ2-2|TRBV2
CASRRLAIDTGELFF
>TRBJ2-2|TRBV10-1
CASSESPSAPNTGELFF
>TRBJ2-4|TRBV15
CATSHVGGGQNIQYF
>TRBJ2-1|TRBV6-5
CASSYTFGGSVSYEQFF
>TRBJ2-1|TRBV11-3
CASSRLGGSNEQFF
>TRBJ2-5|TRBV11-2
CASSLDRSGRGEETQYF
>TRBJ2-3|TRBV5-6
CASSRRPTDTQYF
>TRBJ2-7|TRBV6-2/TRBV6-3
CASSYTGVGYEQYF
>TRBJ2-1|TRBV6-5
CASSLRPRGPSYNEQFF